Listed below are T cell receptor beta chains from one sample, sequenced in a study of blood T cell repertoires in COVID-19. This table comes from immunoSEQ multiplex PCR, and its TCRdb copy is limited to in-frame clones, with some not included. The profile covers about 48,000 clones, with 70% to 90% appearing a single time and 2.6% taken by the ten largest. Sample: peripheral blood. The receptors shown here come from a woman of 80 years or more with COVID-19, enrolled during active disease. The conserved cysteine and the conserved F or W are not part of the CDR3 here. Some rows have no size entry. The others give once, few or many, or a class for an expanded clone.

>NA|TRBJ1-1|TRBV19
ASSMDRGITEAF
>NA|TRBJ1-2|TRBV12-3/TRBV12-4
AFSLGREYGYT
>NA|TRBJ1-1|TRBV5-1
ASSSGIANTEAF
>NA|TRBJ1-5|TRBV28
ASSLVRGNQPQH
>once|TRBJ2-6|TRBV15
ATSGFRTGSSGANVLT
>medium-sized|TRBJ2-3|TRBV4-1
ASSQDDRAADTQY
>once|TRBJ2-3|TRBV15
ATSRVDITDTQY
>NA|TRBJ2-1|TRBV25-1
ASSLAGVYNEQF
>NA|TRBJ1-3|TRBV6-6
ASSRTGGESKSNTIY
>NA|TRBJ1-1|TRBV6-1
ASSDGGLLGGAF
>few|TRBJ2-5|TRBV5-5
ASSLAFGIRAYQETQY
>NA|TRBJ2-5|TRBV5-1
ASSSTGGGQETQY
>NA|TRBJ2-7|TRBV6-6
ASSYLGGTGISEQY
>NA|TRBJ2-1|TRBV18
ASSTATSGANEQF
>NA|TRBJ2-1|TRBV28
ASSLVAQTGGNNEQF
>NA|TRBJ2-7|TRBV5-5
ASSPPPGAYEQY
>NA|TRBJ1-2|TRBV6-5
ASSYSPDRRGYT
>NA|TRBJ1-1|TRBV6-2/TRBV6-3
ASSYGGLSAF
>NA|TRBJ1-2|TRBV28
ASSLRTFGYT
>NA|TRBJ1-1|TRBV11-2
ASSTQNTEAF
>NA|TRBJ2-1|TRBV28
ASSSPTLIYNEQF
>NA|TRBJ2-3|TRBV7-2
ASSLGGSRTDTQY
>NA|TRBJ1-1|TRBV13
ASSLGRTEAMNTEAF
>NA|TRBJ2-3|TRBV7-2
ASSLDAGYTDTQY
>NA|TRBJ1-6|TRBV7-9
ASSPPGIQESPLH
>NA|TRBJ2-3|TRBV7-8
ASSLVLAGGTDTQY
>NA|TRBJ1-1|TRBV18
ASSPQGVAEAF
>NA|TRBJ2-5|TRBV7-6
ASSFALTGFQETQY
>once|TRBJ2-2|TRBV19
ASRKLAGDQTGELF
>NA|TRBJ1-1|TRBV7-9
ASSLSTAPTLIAF
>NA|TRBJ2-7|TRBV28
ASRRSLYEQY
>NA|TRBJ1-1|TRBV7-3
ASSVQGGTEAF
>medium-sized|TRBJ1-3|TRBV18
ASSPRTSNSGNTIY
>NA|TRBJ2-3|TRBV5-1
ASSPNTATQY
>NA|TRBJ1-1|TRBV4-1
ASSHEAGTGRLNTEAF
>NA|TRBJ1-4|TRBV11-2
ASSLNRDEKLF